These 5 T cell receptor beta chains were all obtained from the same sample, sequenced in a study of spatial heterogeneity in lung cancer. Study-level points and caveats: Counts that tracked tumor mutation counts were those of expanded intratumoral alpha and beta TCRs.

Time point denoted: sample taken at primary tumor resection. These receptors' targets are unknown. TCRdb ran MiXCR on the 5' RACE reads and lists one entry per CDR3 protein. The sample holds 5,000 to 7,000 distinct CDR3 sequences, approximately 15% seen once. The sequenced sample was lung tumor tissue, obtained at surgery. These receptors were obtained from a male donor with early-stage non-small cell lung cancer.

This clonotype is labeled as medium-sized. This beta chain is a stray sequence in a library constructed for alpha chains; its clone size is not meaningful. The chain carries TRBV11-2 and TRBJ2-7, with TRBD2 identical over 13 bases. CDR3 length equals 13 residues. After removal of 10 bases from V and 5 bases from J, the junction contained 5 bases not matched to a gene. Germline V gene data show CDR1 as SGHAT and CDR2 as FQNNGV. For the CDR3, the DNA is TGTGCCACCGGACTAGCGGGAGTGGACGAGCAGTACTTC. Residues: CATGLAGVDEQYF.

In its sample, this clonotype was seen a few times. The junction and the germline gene differ at one end; a read error may be behind it. Little can be read into the size of this beta chain, an off-target read in a library designed for alpha chains. The chain carries TRBV28 and TRBJ2-2; 7 nucleotides match TRBD2. CDR3 length: 14 residues. Looked up from germline, CDR1 is MDHEN and CDR2 is SYDVKM. The CDR3 nucleotides are TGTGCCAGCGGACCAGCGGGGAACGCCGGGGAGCTGTTTTTT. It codes for CASGPAGNAGELFF.

This clonotype was detected ten times or more. Because this beta chain is a stray read in a library intended to capture alpha chains, its abundance should not be given much weight. V and J are TRBV28 and TRBJ2-2; TRBD2 might be the D (5 bases). The V end lost 7 bases, the J end lost 4 bases, and 19 bases lay between the germline ends. Germline lookup yields CDR1 MDHEN and CDR2 SYDVKM. The CDR3 extends over 16 amino acids. The CDR3 sequence: CASIGGGAVSTGELFF. CDR3 DNA: TGTGCCAGCATTGGTGGCGGAGCGGTTTCCACCGGGGAGCTGTTTTTT.

By frequency in the sample, this clonotype is medium-sized. The library was built for alpha chains, so this beta chain is an off-target read and its size means little. The J gene is TRBJ2-3, the V gene TRBV5-1; 13 nucleotides agree with TRBD2. Germline assignment: CDR1 SGHRS and CDR2 YFSETQ. V lost 4 bases and J lost 4; bases outside the gene matches: 6. The CDR3 is made up of 16 amino acids. The CDR3 reads CASSRRTSGSSDTQYF. CDR3 coding DNA: TGCGCCAGCAGCCGACGGACTAGCGGGAGCTCAGATACGCAGTATTTT.

Of note for this clonotype: This beta chain is an unintended read in a library built for alpha chains; its size means little. The chain employs TRBV28 and TRBJ2-3; D gene unclear. Trimming pared 3 bases from V and 1 base from J, leaving 8 bases between. This CDR3 region has 14 residues. CDR1 is MDHEN, CDR2 SYDVKM, per germline. The CDR3: CASSFLLGTDTQYF. The CDR3 region has the DNA TGTGCCAGCAGTTTTCTTTTGGGCACAGATACGCAGTATTTT. Supplemented by reference TRBV28 and TRBJ2-3, the full variable domain reads DVKVTQSSRYLVKRTGEKVFLECVQDMDHENMFWYRQDPGLGLRLIYFSYDVKMKEKGDIPEGYSVSREKKERFSLILESASTNQTSMYLCASSFLLGTDTQYFGPGTRLTVL.